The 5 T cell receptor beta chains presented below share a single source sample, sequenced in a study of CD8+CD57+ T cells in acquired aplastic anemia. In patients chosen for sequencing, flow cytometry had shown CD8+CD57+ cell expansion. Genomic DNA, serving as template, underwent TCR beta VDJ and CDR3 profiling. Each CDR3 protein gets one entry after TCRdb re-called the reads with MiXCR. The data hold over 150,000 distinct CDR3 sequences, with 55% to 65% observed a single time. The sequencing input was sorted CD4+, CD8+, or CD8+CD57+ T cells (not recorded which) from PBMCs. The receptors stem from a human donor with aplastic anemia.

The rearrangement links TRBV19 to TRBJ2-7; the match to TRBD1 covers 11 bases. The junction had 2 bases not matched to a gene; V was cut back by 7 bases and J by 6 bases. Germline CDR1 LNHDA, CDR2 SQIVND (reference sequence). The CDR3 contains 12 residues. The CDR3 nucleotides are TGTGCCAGTAAGGGGACAGGGGGCGAGCAGTACTTC. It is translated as CASKGTGGEQYF.

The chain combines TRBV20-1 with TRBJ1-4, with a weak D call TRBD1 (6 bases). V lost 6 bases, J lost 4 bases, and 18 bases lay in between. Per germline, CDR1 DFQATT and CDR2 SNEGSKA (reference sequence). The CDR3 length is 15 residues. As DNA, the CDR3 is TGCAGTGCAAGCCGAGGGGGGGCTGTTAATGAAAAACTGTTTTTT. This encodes CSASRGGAVNEKLFF.

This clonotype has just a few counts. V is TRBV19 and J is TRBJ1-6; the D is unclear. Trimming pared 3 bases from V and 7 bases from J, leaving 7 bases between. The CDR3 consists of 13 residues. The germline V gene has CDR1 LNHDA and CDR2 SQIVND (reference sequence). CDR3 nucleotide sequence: TGTGCCAGTAGTATTAATCCCAATTCACCCCTCCACTTT. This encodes CASSINPNSPLHF.

The CDR3 here is CASSGIGIDTQYF. In DNA form, the CDR3 reads TGTGCCAGTAGCGGGATTGGGATTGATACGCAGTATTTT. This chain links TRBV19 with TRBJ2-3, with a tentative D call TRBD2 (5 bases). Trimming left V 6 bases short and J 6 bases short, with 13 bases between. CDR3 size: 13 residues. Germline V gene lookup returns CDR1 LNHDA and CDR2 SQIVND (reference sequence).

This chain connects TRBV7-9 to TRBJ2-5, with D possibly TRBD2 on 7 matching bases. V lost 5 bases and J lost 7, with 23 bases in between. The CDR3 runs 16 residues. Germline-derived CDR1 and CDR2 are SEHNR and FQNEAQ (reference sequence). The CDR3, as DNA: TGTGCCAGCAGCCCTCGGGGGGCTCCTCAACGGGGGACCCAGTACTTC. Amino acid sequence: CASSPRGAPQRGTQYF.